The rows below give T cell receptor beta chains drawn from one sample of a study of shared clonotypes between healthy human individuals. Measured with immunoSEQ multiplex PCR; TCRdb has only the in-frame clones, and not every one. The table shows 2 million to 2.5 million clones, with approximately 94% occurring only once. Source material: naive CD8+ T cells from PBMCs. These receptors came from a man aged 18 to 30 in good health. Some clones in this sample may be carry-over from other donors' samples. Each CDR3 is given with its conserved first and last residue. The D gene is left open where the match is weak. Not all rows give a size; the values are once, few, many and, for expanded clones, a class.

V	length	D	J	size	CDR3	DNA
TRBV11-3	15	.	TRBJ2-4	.	CASSLGDGAKNIQYF	TGTGCCAGCAGCCTCGGGGATGGAGCCAAAAACATTCAGTACTTC
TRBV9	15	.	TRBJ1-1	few	CASSVVGGLNTEAFF	TGTGCCAGCAGCGTAGTTGGAGGGTTGAACACTGAAGCTTTCTTT
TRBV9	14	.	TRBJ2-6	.	CASTGGSGANVLTF	TGTGCCAGCACGGGCGGCTCTGGGGCCAACGTCCTGACTTTC
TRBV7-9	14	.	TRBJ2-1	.	CASSLVVGQNEQFF	TGTGCCAGCAGCTTGGTTGTGGGTCAAAATGAGCAGTTCTTC
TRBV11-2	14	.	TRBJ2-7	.	CASSGEGLFYEQYF	TGTGCCAGCAGCGGCGAAGGACTATTTTACGAGCAGTACTTC
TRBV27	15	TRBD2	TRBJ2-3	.	CASSVASGGTDTQYF	TGTGCCAGCAGTGTGGCTAGCGGGGGCACAGATACGCAGTATTTT
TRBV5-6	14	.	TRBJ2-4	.	CASSFRAGKNIQYF	TGTGCCAGCAGCTTTAGGGCGGGCAAAAACATTCAGTACTTC
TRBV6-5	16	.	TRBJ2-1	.	CASSSSTWGSYNEQFF	TGTGCCAGCAGTTCCTCAACTTGGGGCTCCTACAATGAGCAGTTCTTC
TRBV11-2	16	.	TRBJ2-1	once	CASSLGRGAPYNEQFF	TGTGCCAGCAGCTTAGGCAGGGGCGCCCCATACAATGAGCAGTTCTTC
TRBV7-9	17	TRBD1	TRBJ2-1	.	CASSPWTGRLASNEQFF	TGTGCCAGCAGCCCATGGACAGGGCGGCTAGCGTCCAATGAGCAGTTCTTC
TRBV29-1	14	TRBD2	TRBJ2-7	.	CSVEIGGSPYEQYF	TGCAGCGTTGAGATAGGCGGGAGCCCCTACGAGCAGTACTTC
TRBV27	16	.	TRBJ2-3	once	CASSFLLTGGTDTQYF	TGTGCCAGCAGTTTTCTTCTCACGGGGGGCACAGATACGCAGTATTTT
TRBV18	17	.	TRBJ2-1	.	CASSQDGGIGSYNEQFF	TGTGCCAGCTCCCAAGACGGGGGAATAGGCTCCTACAATGAGCAGTTCTTC
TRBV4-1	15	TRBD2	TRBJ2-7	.	CASSPSGGRDYEQYF	TGCGCCAGCAGCCCCTCCGGCGGGAGGGACTACGAGCAGTACTTC
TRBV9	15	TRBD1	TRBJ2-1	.	CASSVFDRGPYEQFF	TGTGCCAGCAGCGTATTTGACAGGGGGCCCTATGAGCAGTTCTTC
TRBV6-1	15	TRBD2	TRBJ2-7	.	CASSLGTSRSGRQYF	TGTGCCAGCAGCCTCGGGACTAGCCGCAGCGGGAGGCAGTACTTC
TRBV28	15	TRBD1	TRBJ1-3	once	CASRGPGQGVNTIYF	TGTGCCAGCAGAGGGCCGGGACAGGGGGTAAACACCATATATTTT
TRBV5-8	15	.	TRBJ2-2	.	CASSLGQGNTGELFF	TGTGCCAGCAGCTTGGGGCAGGGGAACACCGGGGAGCTGTTTTTT
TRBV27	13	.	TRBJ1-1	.	CASSLSSRHEAFF	TGTGCCAGCAGTTTATCTTCCAGACACGAAGCTTTCTTT
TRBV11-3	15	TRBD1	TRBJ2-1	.	CASSPRTGGLNEQFF	TGTGCCAGCAGCCCCCGGACAGGGGGGTTGAATGAGCAGTTCTTC